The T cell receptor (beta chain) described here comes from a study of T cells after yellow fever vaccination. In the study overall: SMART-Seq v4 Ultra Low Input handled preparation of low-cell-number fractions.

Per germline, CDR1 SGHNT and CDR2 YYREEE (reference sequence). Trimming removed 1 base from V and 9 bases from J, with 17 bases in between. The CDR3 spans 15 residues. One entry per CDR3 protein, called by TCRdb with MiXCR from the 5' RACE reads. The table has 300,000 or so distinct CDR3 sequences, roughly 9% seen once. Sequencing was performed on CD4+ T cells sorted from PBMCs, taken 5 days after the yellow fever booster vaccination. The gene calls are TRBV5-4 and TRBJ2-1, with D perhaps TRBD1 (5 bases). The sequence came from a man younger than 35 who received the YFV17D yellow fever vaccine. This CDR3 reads CASSLSSGKRIEQFF. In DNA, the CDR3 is TGTGCCAGCAGCTTGTCCTCAGGGAAGAGGATTGAGCAGTTCTTC.